A single sample gave rise to the 23 T cell receptor beta chains below, sequenced in a study of blood T cells in healthy people across ages (dated by TCRdb to the mid-2010s). Receptor libraries were prepared by 5' RACE. The reads were generated on an Illumina HiSeq 2500. The second PCR ran for about 7 to 11 cycles and used a J-beta primer mix along with a sample-barcoded 5' primer. The raw public reads went through TCRdb reprocessing: fastp at Q25, MiXCR clone calling, in-frame beta chains kept. A single entry per CDR3 protein holds the most common genes and DNA from its merged rows. Here the sample has roughly 2 million distinct CDR3 sequences; less than 50% occur a single time. The top ten clones comprise roughly 2.1% of the sample. Material for sequencing was blood. The source of these receptors is a woman in her 40s in good health.

The chain joins TRBV6-1 to TRBJ2-5, with D perhaps TRBD1 or TRBD2 (6 bases each). V gave up 6 bases and J gave up 4 bases, with 15 bases separating them. Germline CDR1 is MNHNS and CDR2 is SASEGT. The CDR3 sequence is 14 residues long. This CDR3 is CASRRGDGAETQYF. For the CDR3, the DNA is TGTGCCAGCAGGAGGGGGGACGGCGCAGAGACCCAGTACTTC.

This clonotype has a handful of counts. This rearrangement joins TRBV7-2 to TRBJ2-5, with TRBD2 as a possible D gene (5 bases). Germline CDR1 reads SGHTA; CDR2 reads FQGNSA. V was clipped by 8 bases and J by 5 bases, with 18 bases between them. The length of the CDR3 is 14 residues. The CDR3 region is CASPTIGGPETQYF. For the CDR3, the DNA is TGTGCCAGCCCCACCATTGGAGGCCCGGAGACCCAGTACTTC.

The genes are TRBV27 and TRBJ1-2; maybe TRBD1 (6 bases). Germline CDR1 MNHEY, CDR2 SMNVEV (reference sequence). The CDR3 is 14 amino acids. The V end was cut by 6 bases, the J end by 4 bases, with 15 bases between. The CDR3 loop reads CASSRSGQLYGYTF. The CDR3 DNA is TGTGCCAGCAGCAGGTCCGGACAGCTCTATGGCTACACCTTC.

This rearrangement joins TRBV5-1 to TRBJ2-5; D unclear. Germline lookup yields CDR1 SGHRS and CDR2 YFSETQ. CDR3 length: 12 amino acids. V lost 3 bases to trimming and J lost 3 bases, with 6 bases between them. Here the CDR3 DNA reads TGCGCCAGCAGCTGGAAAGAAGAGACCCAGTACTTC. Translated: CASSWKEETQYF.

This clonotype was seen only once. The chain couples TRBV7-9 to TRBJ2-1, with 10 positions matching TRBD1. The germline V gene has CDR1 SEHNR and CDR2 FQNEAQ (reference sequence). The CDR3 runs to 14 residues. V lost 7 bases to trimming and J lost 9 bases; unmatched junction nucleotides: 9. In DNA, the CDR3 is TGTGCCAGCAATGGGGGACAGGGGTTGAGTGAGCAGTTCTTC. Amino acid sequence: CASNGGQGLSEQFF.

This clonotype was detected once. This rearrangement joins TRBV20-1 to TRBJ2-5; 10 nucleotides agree with TRBD2. V gave up 4 bases and J gave up 5 bases; unmatched junction bases: 10. Germline values: CDR1 DFQATT, CDR2 SNEGSKA (reference sequence). The CDR3 totals 15 residues. The DNA of the CDR3 is TGCAGTGCTACCCTGACGGGACTAGCGTATGAGACCCAGTACTTC. It translates to CSATLTGLAYETQYF.

This chain joins TRBV20-1 and TRBJ2-3; D is uncertain. Germline CDR1 DFQATT, CDR2 SNEGSKA (reference sequence). The CDR3 is 14 residues long. Trimming took off 4 bases at V and 2 bases at J, with 13 bases between the two ends. This chain's CDR3 is CSAKEMAFTDTQYF. For the CDR3, the DNA is TGCAGTGCTAAGGAGATGGCCTTCACAGATACGCAGTATTTT.

There are a few counts of this clonotype. The chain combines TRBV20-1 with TRBJ2-7, with D perhaps matching TRBD1 (6 bases). Germline CDR1 and CDR2: DFQATT and SNEGSKA (reference sequence). Trimming stripped 5 bases from V and 1 base from J, with 15 bases between. There are 14 residues in the CDR3. Here the CDR3 DNA reads TGCAGTGCTCGACCCCGGGACACATCCTACGAGCAGTACTTC. It encodes CSARPRDTSYEQYF.

V is TRBV4-1 and J is TRBJ1-2, with D hard to call. Germline-derived CDR1 and CDR2 are MGHRA and YSYEKL. CDR3 length: 12 amino acids. The V end was cut by 2 bases, the J end by 4 bases, with 5 bases between. Here the CDR3 reads CASSQLRYGYTF. CDR3 coding DNA: TGCGCCAGCAGCCAACTGCGCTATGGCTACACCTTC.

The chain is built from TRBV20-1 and TRBJ1-6, with 9 bases that match TRBD1. This CDR3 contains 15 residues. V trimming: 5 bases; J trimming: 9 bases; junction bases outside the gene matches: 11. CDR1 DFQATT and CDR2 SNEGSKA come from the germline V gene (reference sequence). The CDR3 nucleotides are TGCAGTGCTCCAGGGGACAGGGTAACGGGTTCACCCCTCCACTTT. The encoded protein is CSAPGDRVTGSPLHF.

This clonotype came up a few times. The chain combines TRBV28 with TRBJ2-1; 10 positions match TRBD2. The CDR3 runs 15 residues. V trimming: 6 bases; J trimming: 5 bases; junction bases outside the gene matches: 7. CDR1 is MDHEN and CDR2 is SYDVKM in the germline V gene. In DNA form, the CDR3 reads TGTGCCAGCAGGAGGACTAGCGGCATGGACAATGAGCAGTTCTTC. Its protein is CASRRTSGMDNEQFF.

The chain recombines TRBV15 with TRBJ2-7; D remains unclear. This CDR3 is built from 13 residues. The ends were cut back, 0 bases at V and 7 bases at J, with 10 bases in the middle. Germline V gives CDR1 LNHNV, CDR2 YYDKDF (reference sequence). The CDR3 bases are TGTGCCACCAGCAGAGATGGGATTCGAGAGCAGTACTTC. It codes for CATSRDGIREQYF.

This sequence joins TRBV20-1 and TRBJ1-2; TRBD1 matches 7 bases. The V gene's germline CDR1 is DFQATT and CDR2 SNEGSKA (reference sequence). The CDR3 consists of 13 residues. J lost 6 bases, V lost 7 bases, and 11 bases had no gene match. This CDR3 is CSVIPGQKDGYTF. CDR3 nucleotides: TGCAGTGTTATTCCGGGACAGAAGGATGGCTACACCTTC.

Only a few counts were recorded for this clonotype. The chain carries TRBV29-1 and TRBJ2-7; 9 nucleotides agree with TRBD1. V lost 4 bases and J lost 3; bases outside the gene matches: 4. The CDR3 runs 13 residues. CDR1 is SQVTM and CDR2 is ANQGSEA in the germline V gene. The CDR3 nucleotides are TGCAGCGTTGGCGGGACAGGGAACTACGAGCAGTACTTC. This encodes CSVGGTGNYEQYF.

The rearrangement links TRBV27 to TRBJ1-2; the match to TRBD1 covers 7 bases. This CDR3 contains 18 residues. Germline assignment: CDR1 MNHEY and CDR2 SMNVEV (reference sequence). V was pared by 1 base and J by 2 bases, with 13 bases of the junction left unmatched. CDR3 nucleotides: TGTGCCAGCAGTTTATTCCCCGGGACAGACGGACGGAACTATGGCTACACCTTC. Encoded protein: CASSLFPGTDGRNYGYTF.

J is TRBJ1-1 and V is TRBV12-5; 7 nucleotides align to TRBD1. The CDR3 extends over 14 amino acids. Germline loops: CDR1 LGHNT, CDR2 FRNRAP. The J segment lost 3 bases and the V segment lost 5 bases, leaving 6 bases of the junction unmatched. CDR3 in amino acids: CASGAGQTDTEAFF. The CDR3, as DNA: TGTGCTAGTGGTGCGGGACAGACAGACACTGAAGCTTTCTTT.

V usage is TRBV5-8 and J usage is TRBJ2-5; the D gene is possibly TRBD2 (7 bases). V lost 6 bases and J lost 3, with 21 bases in between. The germline V gene has CDR1 SGHTS and CDR2 YDEGEE. The CDR3 consists of 16 residues. In nucleotides, the CDR3 is TGTGCCAGCACTCCTCGGGCGGGGGCCCTAAAAGAGACCCAGTACTTC. Its protein product is CASTPRAGALKETQYF. Looking up the rest from reference TRBV5-8 and TRBJ2-5 gives the full variable domain: EAGVTQSPTHLIKTRGQQATLRCSPISGHTSVYWYQQALGLGLQFLLWYDEGEERNRGNFPPRFSGRQFPNYSSELNVNALELEDSALYLCASTPRAGALKETQYFGPGTRLLVL.

V gene TRBV27 combines with J gene TRBJ2-7, with 9 bases aligning to TRBD1. CDR3 length equals 14 residues. Trimming at V came to 5 bases and at J to 5 bases, leaving 7 bases not matched to a gene. CDR1 and CDR2 (germline): MNHEY, SMNVEV (reference sequence). CDR3 DNA: TGTGCCAGCAGTGTAGGGACAGGGCCCCACGAGCAGTACTTC. As protein: CASSVGTGPHEQYF.

The chain employs TRBV29-1 and TRBJ2-1; 7 bases align to TRBD2. Germline V gene data show CDR1 as SQVTM and CDR2 as ANQGSEA. V shed 4 bases and J 4 bases; nucleotides not matched to a gene: 4. The CDR3 totals 13 residues. Here the CDR3 reads CSVGLAAYNEQFF. DNA of the CDR3: TGCAGCGTTGGGCTAGCGGCGTACAATGAGCAGTTCTTC.

The chain carries TRBV19 and TRBJ2-7, with unresolved D. Per germline, CDR1 LNHDA and CDR2 SQIVND (reference sequence). CDR3 length: 13 residues. The V and J ends lost 3 bases and 3 bases respectively, with 9 bases between them. CDR3 in amino acids: CASSIRNYYEQYF. The CDR3 nucleotides read TGTGCCAGTAGTATCCGAAACTACTACGAGCAGTACTTC.

The V call is TRBV6-2 or TRBV6-3, the J call TRBJ2-7; D may be TRBD1 (5 bases). V was shortened by 5 bases and J by 5 bases, with 13 bases between the two germline ends. In germline, CDR1 is MNHEY, CDR2 SVGEGT. This CDR3 is built from 13 residues. In DNA, the CDR3 is TGTGCCAGCAGTGACTGGACAATGAACGAGCAGTACTTC. Translation gives CASSDWTMNEQYF.

As for this clonotype: Possible read error: a much larger clone is one base away. The rearrangement links TRBV12-3 or TRBV12-4 to TRBJ2-3; unclear D gene. The CDR3 totals 12 residues. V was cut by 6 bases and J by 5 bases, with 9 bases left in between. The CDR3 is CASRFDGDTQYF. The DNA for the CDR3 is TGTGCCAGCAGATTCGACGGAGATACGCAGTATTTT.

The genes are TRBV7-2 and TRBJ1-1; D not resolved. Trimming stripped 2 bases from V and 8 bases from J, with 6 bases between. CDR3 length: 11 residues. CDR1 is SGHTA, CDR2 FQGNSA, per germline. This CDR3 reads CASSLNLEAFF. As DNA, the CDR3 is TGTGCCAGCAGCTTAAATCTAGAAGCTTTCTTT.